The clone carrying this T cell receptor beta chain was observed a handful of times. Its antigen is not known. These data come from a study of CD8 T cells in ankylosing spondylitis. The CDR3 is made up of 14 amino acids. Trimming pared 4 bases from V and 2 bases from J, leaving 10 bases between. Via MiXCR, TCRdb re-called the 5' RACE reads, giving one row per CDR3 protein. The sample includes approximately 300,000 distinct CDR3 sequences, around 19% seen only once; the top ten take about 8.2%. Study-wide points: Disease-associated clonotypes exhibited CD8+ identity and were relatively infrequent in peripheral blood.

The chain uses TRBV12-3 or TRBV12-4 and TRBJ2-3, with D possibly being TRBD2 (5 bases). This clonotype was obtained from a male donor with ankylosing spondylitis or in good health (not recorded which). Sequenced: blood, either unsorted or a sorted T cell fraction (not recorded which). The CDR3 is CASSWAGSTDTQYF. In DNA, the CDR3 is TGTGCCAGCAGTTGGGCGGGTTCCACAGATACGCAGTATTTT.